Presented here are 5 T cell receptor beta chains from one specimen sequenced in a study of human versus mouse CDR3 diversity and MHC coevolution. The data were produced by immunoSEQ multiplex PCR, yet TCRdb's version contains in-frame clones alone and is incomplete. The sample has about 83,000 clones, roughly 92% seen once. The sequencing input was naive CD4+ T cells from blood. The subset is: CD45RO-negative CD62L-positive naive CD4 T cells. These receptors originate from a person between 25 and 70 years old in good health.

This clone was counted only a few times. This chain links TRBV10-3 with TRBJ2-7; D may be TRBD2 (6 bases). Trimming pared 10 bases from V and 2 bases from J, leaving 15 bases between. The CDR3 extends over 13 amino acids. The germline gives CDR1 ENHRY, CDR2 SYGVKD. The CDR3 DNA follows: TGTGCCACTAAGGGACTGGAGCCCTACGAGCAGTACTTC. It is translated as CATKGLEPYEQYF.

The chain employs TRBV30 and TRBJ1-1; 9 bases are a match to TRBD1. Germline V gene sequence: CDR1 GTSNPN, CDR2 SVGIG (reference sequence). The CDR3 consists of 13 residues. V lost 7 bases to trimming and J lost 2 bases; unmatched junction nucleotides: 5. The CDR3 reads CALGQGLNTEAFF. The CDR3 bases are TGTGCCTTGGGACAGGGACTTAACACTGAAGCTTTCTTT.

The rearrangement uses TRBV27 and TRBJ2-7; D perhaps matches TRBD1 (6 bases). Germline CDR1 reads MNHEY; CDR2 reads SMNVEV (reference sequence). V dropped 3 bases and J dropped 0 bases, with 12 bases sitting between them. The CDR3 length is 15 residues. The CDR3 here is CASSLETGHSYEQYF. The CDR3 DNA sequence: TGTGCCAGCAGTTTGGAGACAGGACACTCCTACGAGCAGTACTTC.

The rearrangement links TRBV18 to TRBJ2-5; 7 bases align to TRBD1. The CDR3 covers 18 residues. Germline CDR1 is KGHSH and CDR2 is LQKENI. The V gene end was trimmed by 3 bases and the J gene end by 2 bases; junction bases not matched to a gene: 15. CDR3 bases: TGTGCCAGCTCACCGAATCTTGGCCTCGGGACAGCACAAGAGACCCAGTACTTC. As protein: CASSPNLGLGTAQETQYF. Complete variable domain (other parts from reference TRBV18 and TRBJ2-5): NAGVMQNPRHLVRRRGQEARLRCSPMKGHSHVYWYRQLPEEGLKFMVYLQKENIIDESGMPKERFSAEFPKEGPSILRIQQVVRGDSAAYFCASSPNLGLGTAQETQYFGPGTRLLVL.

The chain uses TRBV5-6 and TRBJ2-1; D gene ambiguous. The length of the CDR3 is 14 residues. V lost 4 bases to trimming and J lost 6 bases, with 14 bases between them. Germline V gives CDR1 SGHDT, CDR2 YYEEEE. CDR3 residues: CASSPWAPRNEQFF. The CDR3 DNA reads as TGTGCCAGCAGCCCTTGGGCCCCCCGCAATGAGCAGTTCTTC.